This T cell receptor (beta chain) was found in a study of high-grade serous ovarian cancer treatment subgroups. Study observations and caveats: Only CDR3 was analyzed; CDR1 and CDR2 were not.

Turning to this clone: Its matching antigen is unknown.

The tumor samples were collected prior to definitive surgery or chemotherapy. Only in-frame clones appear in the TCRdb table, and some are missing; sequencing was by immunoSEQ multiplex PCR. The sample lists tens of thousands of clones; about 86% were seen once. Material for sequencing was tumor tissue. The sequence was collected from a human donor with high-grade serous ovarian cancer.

The CDR3: CASTRGEFTEAFF. CDR3 coding DNA: TGCGCCAGCACCCGGGGGGAGTTCACTGAAGCTTTCTTT. The chain couples TRBV5-1 to TRBJ1-1; tentatively, D is TRBD1 (5 bases). This CDR3 contains 13 residues. CDR1 is SGHRS, CDR2 YFSETQ, per germline. V was pared by 6 bases and J by 4 bases, with 13 bases between. The entire variable domain, with the rest obtained from reference TRBV5-1 and TRBJ1-1, is as follows: KAGVTQTPRYLIKTRGQQVTLSCSPISGHRSVSWYQQTPGQGLQFLFEYFSETQRNKGNFPGRFSGRQFSNSRSEMNVSTLELGDSALYLCASTRGEFTEAFFGQGTRLTVV.